The sequence of this T cell receptor beta chain was determined in a study of CD8 T cells in Susac syndrome. The RNA input was roughly 0.5 to 1 ug, and it was reverse transcribed with random hexamers. Across 54 Vbeta and 13 Jbeta, immunoSEQ multiplex PCR amplified TCR beta CDR3. TCRdb reanalysed the immunoSEQ multiplex PCR reads using MiXCR and keeps one entry per CDR3 protein. The data show some 160,000 distinct CDR3 sequences, around 90% seen once. Study-wide findings and caveats: The relatively small number of individuals in the TCR sequencing and HLA analysis was acknowledged by the study.

TCR beta sequencing was performed on blood CD8+ and CD4+ T cells. The TEMRA cells underwent FACS enrichment, while the CD8+ and CD4+ T cells underwent negative isolation. Points on this clonotype: The antigen is not known.

The CDR3 has 15 amino acids. Germline CDR1 and CDR2: SEHNR and FQNEAQ (reference sequence). Trimming pared 7 bases from V and 3 bases from J, leaving 18 bases between. The genes are TRBV7-9 and TRBJ1-2, with D perhaps matching TRBD1 (5 bases). The sample consisted of CD4+ T cells from PBMCs. This receptor was identified in a human donor in good health. The CDR3 DNA is TGTGCCAGCAAACCGTGGGGGGATCCTGACTATGGCTACACCTTC. Protein product: CASKPWGDPDYGYTF.